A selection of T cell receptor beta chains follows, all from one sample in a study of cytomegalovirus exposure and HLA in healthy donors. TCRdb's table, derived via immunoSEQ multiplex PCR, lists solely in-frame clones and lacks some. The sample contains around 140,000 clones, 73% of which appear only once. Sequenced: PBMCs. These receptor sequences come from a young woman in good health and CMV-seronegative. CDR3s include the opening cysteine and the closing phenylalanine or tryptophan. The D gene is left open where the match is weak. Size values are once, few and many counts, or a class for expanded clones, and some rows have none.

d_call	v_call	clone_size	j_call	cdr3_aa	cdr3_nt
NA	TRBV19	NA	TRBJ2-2	CASTLDRNTGELFF	TGTGCCAGTACCCTTGACAGGAACACCGGGGAGCTGTTTTTT
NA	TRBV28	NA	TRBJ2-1	CASSLPTNANEQFF	TGTGCCAGCAGTCTTCCGACAAACGCAAATGAGCAGTTCTTC
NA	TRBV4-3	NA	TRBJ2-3	CASSQIQNPTDTQYF	TGCGCCAGCAGCCAAATTCAGAATCCAACAGATACGCAGTATTTT
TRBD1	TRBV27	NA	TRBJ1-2	CASSLNRDRGTGNYGYTF	TGTGCCAGCAGTTTGAACCGGGACAGGGGTACAGGGAACTATGGCTACACCTTC
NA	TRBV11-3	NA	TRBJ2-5	CASSLAQWDNQETQYF	TGTGCCAGCAGCTTAGCACAGTGGGACAACCAAGAGACCCAGTACTTC
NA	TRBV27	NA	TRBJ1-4	CASSLRRGWEKLFF	TGTGCCAGCAGTTTACGCAGGGGCTGGGAAAAACTGTTTTTT
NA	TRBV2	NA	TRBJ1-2	CASSDGWGRHYGYTF	TGTGCCAGCAGTGATGGGTGGGGGCGGCACTATGGCTACACCTTC
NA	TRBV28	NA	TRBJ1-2	CASRKDTSFYGYTF	TGTGCCAGCAGAAAGGACACGAGCTTCTATGGCTACACCTTC
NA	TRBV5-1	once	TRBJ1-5	CASSLRDSNQPQHF	TGCGCCAGCAGCTTGAGAGATAGCAATCAGCCCCAGCATTTT
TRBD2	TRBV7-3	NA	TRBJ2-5	CASSLFGGGIQETQYF	TGTGCCAGCAGCTTATTCGGCGGGGGAATTCAAGAGACCCAGTACTTC
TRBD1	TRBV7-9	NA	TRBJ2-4	CSSSLGTGLGKGNIQYF	TGTTCCAGCAGCTTAGGGACAGGGCTTGGTAAGGGAAACATTCAGTACTTC
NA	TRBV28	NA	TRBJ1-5	CASSSGLSNQPQHF	TGTGCCAGCAGCTCAGGGCTTAGCAATCAGCCCCAGCATTTT
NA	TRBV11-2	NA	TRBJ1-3	CATPGSGNTIYF	TGTGCCACCCCGGGTTCTGGAAACACCATATATTTT
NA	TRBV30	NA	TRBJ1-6	CAWTPRGGTVSPLHF	TGTGCCTGGACCCCACGGGGAGGGACCGTTTCACCCCTCCACTTT
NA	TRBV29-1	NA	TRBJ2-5	CSGRRETQYF	TGCAGCGGGAGACGGGAGACCCAGTACTTC
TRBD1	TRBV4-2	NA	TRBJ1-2	CASSQLEGTGGYTF	TGTGCCAGCAGCCAACTCGAGGGGACAGGGGGCTACACCTTC
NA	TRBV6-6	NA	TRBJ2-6	CASSANRYSGANVLTF	TGTGCCAGCAGTGCAAACAGGTACTCTGGGGCCAACGTCCTGACTTTC
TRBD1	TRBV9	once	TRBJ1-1	CASSVEGRGQTEAFF	TGTGCCAGCAGCGTAGAGGGCAGGGGGCAGACTGAAGCTTTCTTT
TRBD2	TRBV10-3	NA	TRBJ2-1	CAISRLAESSYNEQFF	TGTGCCATCAGTCGGCTAGCGGAGAGCTCCTACAATGAGCAGTTCTTC
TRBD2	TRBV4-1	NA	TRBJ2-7	CASSQDFSGGSYEQYF	TGTGCCAGCAGCCAAGATTTTAGCGGGGGCTCCTACGAGCAGTACTTC
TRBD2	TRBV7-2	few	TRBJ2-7	CASSLSPAGVVYEQYF	TGTGCCAGCAGCCTCTCGCCTGCGGGGGTCGTATACGAGCAGTACTTC
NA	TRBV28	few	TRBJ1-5	CASSPLTGKQPQHF	TGTGCCAGCAGCCCCCTTACAGGGAAGCAGCCCCAGCATTTT
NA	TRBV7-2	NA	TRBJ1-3	CASSLSEATSGNTIYF	TGTGCCAGCAGCTTATCCGAAGCCACCTCTGGAAACACCATATATTTT
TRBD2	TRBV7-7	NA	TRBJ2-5	CASSLGASGSETQYF	TGTGCTAGCAGCTTAGGCGCTAGCGGGTCGGAGACCCAGTACTTC
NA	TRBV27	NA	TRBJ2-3	CASSSFLTAYGTDTQYF	TGTGCCAGCAGCTCCTTCCTGACTGCTTATGGCACAGATACGCAGTATTTT
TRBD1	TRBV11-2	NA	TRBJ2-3	CASSLRTGVTDTQYF	TGTGCCAGCAGCTTACGGACAGGGGTCACAGATACGCAGTATTTT
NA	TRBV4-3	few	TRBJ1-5	CASSRTAGAGFQPQHF	TGCGCCAGCAGCCGGACAGCGGGGGCCGGATTTCAGCCCCAGCATTTT
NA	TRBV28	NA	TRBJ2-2	CASSLTTGELFF	TGTGCCAGCAGTCTTACTACCGGGGAGCTGTTTTTT